One sample yielded the 13 T cell receptor beta chains listed below, sequenced in a study of cytomegalovirus exposure and HLA in healthy donors. Researchers ran the PCR with 60 Vbeta and 13 Jbeta primers. The repertoire was sequenced with immunoSEQ multiplex PCR; TCRdb's copy has only in-frame clones and lacks some. The data show about 130,000 clones, with roughly 85% seen just once and around 20% held by the top ten. Material for sequencing was PBMCs. The origin of the receptors is a man aged 18 to 30 in good health and CMV-seropositive.

The J gene is TRBJ2-5, the V gene TRBV5-6, with a tentative D call TRBD2 (7 bases). The CDR3 consists of 13 residues. CDR1 SGHDT and CDR2 YYEEEE come from the germline V gene. Trimming took 5 bases from V and 4 from J, leaving 12 bases between them. CDR3: CASSPGGGETQYF. Written as DNA, the CDR3 is TGTGCCAGCAGTCCGGGGGGCGGAGAGACCCAGTACTTC.

This clone was recorded once. This rearrangement joins TRBV28 to TRBJ1-3, with D uncertain. Germline CDR1 and CDR2: MDHEN and SYDVKM. Trimming removed 7 bases from V and 0 bases from J, with 13 bases in between. The CDR3 totals 15 residues. DNA of the CDR3: TGTGCCAGCACCTTCGGGAGGTTCTCTGGAAACACCATATATTTT. Translated: CASTFGRFSGNTIYF.

A note on this clone: In this CDR3 the conserved last residue, phenylalanine or tryptophan, is missing, so a read error is likely. Because the CDR3's place on the DNA is in doubt, the DNA is left out and the CDR3 is given as listed by TCRdb. The chain combines TRBV5-8 with TRBJ2-7; the table assigns TRBD1, which was not confirmed against the DNA. Germline V gene lookup returns CDR1 SGHTS and CDR2 YDEGEE. The CDR3 is made up of 13 amino acids, end residues included. The CDR3 spells CASSSRTGLYPFA.

The chain combines TRBV19 with TRBJ2-3; D is possibly TRBD1 (5 bases). Germline V lookup: CDR1 LNHDA, CDR2 SQIVND (reference sequence). V was pared by 2 bases and J by 2 bases, with 14 bases between. The CDR3 contains 16 residues. The DNA for the CDR3 is TGTGCCAGTAGTATAAAGGTCGGCAGGGCCACAGATACGCAGTATTTT. As protein: CASSIKVGRATDTQYF.

The gene calls are TRBV28 and TRBJ2-7; D uncertain. V was trimmed by 2 bases and J by 2 bases, leaving 7 bases between them. The CDR3 covers 13 residues. Germline V gene sequence: CDR1 MDHEN, CDR2 SYDVKM. The CDR3 here is CASSLGKTYEQYF. The CDR3 DNA follows: TGTGCCAGCAGTTTAGGCAAGACCTACGAGCAGTACTTC.

The J gene is TRBJ1-4, the V gene TRBV19, with 8 bases aligning to TRBD1. J lost 5 bases, V lost 2 bases, and 4 bases had no gene match. CDR3 length: 15 amino acids. Germline CDR1 reads LNHDA; CDR2 reads SQIVND (reference sequence). The CDR3 loop reads CASSIQGAVNEKLFF. The CDR3 DNA sequence: TGTGCCAGTAGTATACAGGGGGCGGTCAATGAAAAACTGTTTTTT. The full variable domain, with the rest looked up from reference TRBV19 and TRBJ1-4, is DGGITQSPKYLFRKEGQNVTLSCEQNLNHDAMYWYRQDPGQGLRLIYYSQIVNDFQKGDIAEGYSVSREKKESFPLTVTSAQKNPTAFYLCASSIQGAVNEKLFFGSGTQLSVL.

The chain is built from TRBV5-5 and TRBJ1-1; 7 positions match TRBD1. The germline V gene encodes CDR1 SGHKS and CDR2 YYEKEE (reference sequence). This CDR3 is built from 14 residues. Trimming took 4 bases from V and 7 from J; bases not matched to a gene: 10. In nucleotides, the CDR3 is TGTGCCAGCAGCACCAGTCCGGGACAGCTTGAAGCTTTCTTT. It specifies CASSTSPGQLEAFF.

V gene TRBV2 combines with J gene TRBJ1-1; TRBD1 might be the D (5 bases). Trimming cost V 10 bases and J 0 bases, with 18 bases left between them. Germline CDR1 reads SNHLY; CDR2 reads FYNNEI. The CDR3 loop spans 15 amino acids. CDR3 sequence (DNA): TGTGCCACTCAGGGTGACGAGAGTATGAACACTGAAGCTTTCTTT. Its protein product is CATQGDESMNTEAFF.

The rearrangement links TRBV7-9 to TRBJ1-5, with 10 bases fitting TRBD1. This CDR3 contains 14 residues. V was clipped by 4 bases and J by 7 bases; unmatched bases: 4. Germline loops: CDR1 SEHNR, CDR2 FQNEAQ (reference sequence). The CDR3 sequence: CASSSDRGLQPQHF. As DNA, the CDR3 is TGTGCCAGCAGCTCCGACAGGGGGCTACAGCCCCAGCATTTT.

The chain joins TRBV30 to TRBJ1-6; TRBD1 might be the D (5 bases). The V and J ends lost 4 bases and 9 bases respectively, with 7 bases between them. The CDR3 sequence is 11 residues long. Germline V CDR1 and CDR2: GTSNPN, SVGIG (reference sequence). In nucleotides, the CDR3 is TGTGCCTGGAAAAGGGGTTCACCCCTCCACTTT. Encoded protein: CAWKRGSPLHF.

This clone was seen a single time. The chain has TRBV27 and TRBJ1-1, with a possible D match to TRBD1 (6 bases). The CDR3 covers 17 residues. Deletions cut 5 bases from V and 0 bases from J, with 19 bases between. Germline V gene lookup returns CDR1 MNHEY and CDR2 SMNVEV (reference sequence). The CDR3 reads CASSLYPQGLMNTEAFF. In DNA, the CDR3 is TGTGCCAGCAGTCTATATCCTCAGGGGCTCATGAACACTGAAGCTTTCTTT.

V usage is TRBV9 and J usage is TRBJ2-7; tentative D call: TRBD2 (5 bases). The germline V and J ends were trimmed by 4 bases and 1 base, with 12 bases remaining between them. CDR1 SGDLS and CDR2 YYNGEE come from the germline V gene. The CDR3 consists of 14 residues. In DNA form, the CDR3 reads TGTGCCAGCAGCCTCAAATGGGAGTCCTACGAGCAGTACTTC. As protein: CASSLKWESYEQYF.

The rearrangement links TRBV4-1 to TRBJ2-1; 11 nucleotides line up with TRBD2. CDR1 and CDR2 (germline): MGHRA, YSYEKL. V was clipped by 3 bases and J by 8 bases; unmatched bases: 9. CDR3 length: 16 amino acids. CDR3 DNA sequence: TGCGCCAGCAGCCAGGGTAGCGGGGGGGCCCCCCATGAGCAGTTCTTC. Its protein product is CASSQGSGGAPHEQFF.